These 14 T cell receptor beta chains share one sample of origin, sequenced in a study of tumor-infiltrating lymphocytes in oesophageal squamous cell carcinoma. Using its own MiXCR run on the PCR reads, TCRdb lists one record per CDR3 protein. The repertoire holds fewer than 15,000 distinct CDR3 sequences, with more than 45% as singletons. The sample was blood. The receptors were sampled from a female donor with esophageal squamous cell carcinoma.

The chain has TRBV6-8 and TRBJ1-6; TRBD1 matches at 7 bases. The CDR3 covers 14 residues. The V gene's germline CDR1 is MNHGY and CDR2 SAAAGT. The ends lost 6 bases at V and 10 bases at J; junction bases unmatched: 9. This CDR3 is CASRAQGGGSPLHF. In nucleotides, the CDR3 is TGTGCCAGCAGAGCCCAGGGGGGGGGATCACCCCTCCACTTT.

The chain has TRBV7-3 and TRBJ2-1, with D tentatively TRBD2 (6 bases). The CDR3 contains 16 residues. Germline CDR1 and CDR2: SGHTA and FQGTGA. V dropped 5 bases and J dropped 8 bases, with 22 bases sitting between them. CDR3 coding DNA: TGTGCCAGCAGCCCGGGGGACGTCAGGCCCTGCGATGAGCAGTTCTTC. This gives the protein CASSPGDVRPCDEQFF.

This chain joins TRBV12-3 or TRBV12-4 and TRBJ2-3; D is uncertain. This CDR3 spans 14 amino acids. V was clipped by 4 bases and J by 0 bases, with 8 bases between them. CDR3 amino acids: CASSWALSTDTQYF. The DNA for the CDR3 is TGTGCCAGCAGTTGGGCACTCAGCACAGATACGCAGTATTTT.

This chain connects TRBV5-4 to TRBJ1-1; D not resolved. The V gene lost 4 bases and the J gene lost 1 base, with 11 bases spanning the gap. Per germline, CDR1 SGHNT and CDR2 YYREEE (reference sequence). The CDR3 sequence is 14 residues long. CDR3 DNA sequence: TGTGCCAGCAGCCCCAGCAGGCAGAACACTGAAGCTTTCTTT. Its protein is CASSPSRQNTEAFF. The entire variable domain, with the rest obtained from reference TRBV5-4 and TRBJ1-1, is as follows: ETGVTQSPTHLIKTRGQQVTLRCSSQSGHNTVSWYQQALGQGPQFIFQYYREEENGRGNFPPRFSGLQFPNYSSELNVNALELDDSALYLCASSPSRQNTEAFFGQGTRLTVV.

This chain connects TRBV5-1 to TRBJ2-3; D ambiguous. Germline CDR1 is SGHRS and CDR2 is YFSETQ. The CDR3 totals 14 residues. Trimming shortened V by 1 base and J by 1 base, and 7 bases separated the two germline ends. DNA for the CDR3: TGCGCCAGCAGCTTGCGGAGTCGCACAGATACGCAGTATTTT. This sequence encodes CASSLRSRTDTQYF.

The chain couples TRBV12-3 or TRBV12-4 to TRBJ2-3, with 9 bases matching TRBD2. V lost 6 bases and J lost 2; bases outside the gene matches: 9. There are 16 residues in the CDR3. CDR3 in DNA: TGTGCCAGCAGACCTCCTAGCGGGGCCATCACAGATACGCAGTATTTT. Its protein is CASRPPSGAITDTQYF.

DNA of the CDR3: TGTGCCAGCAGTTACGGGTTCGTACAGGGGCATTCAGATACGCAGTATTTT. Encoded protein: CASSYGFVQGHSDTQYF. The chain joins TRBV6-1 to TRBJ2-7, with 7 bases that match TRBD1. The DNA end is more similar to TRBJ2-3, so the J call may be wrong. Germline-derived CDR1 and CDR2 are MNHNS and SASEGT. This CDR3 has 17 residues.

The chain has TRBV12-3 or TRBV12-4 and TRBJ1-2; D perhaps matches TRBD1 (5 bases). The CDR3 totals 13 residues. Deletions cut 5 bases from V and 8 bases from J, with 15 bases between. CDR3 residues: CASSPLGDLGYTF. The CDR3 coding sequence is TGTGCCAGCAGTCCCTTGGGGGACTTGGGCTACACCTTC.

Remarks on this clonotype: Given the absence of the conserved phenylalanine or tryptophan at the CDR3 end, a read error is likely. The DNA is omitted, as the CDR3 cannot be located on it reliably, and the CDR3 follows TCRdb's listing. V gene TRBV7-3 combines with J gene TRBJ2-6; the table's D gene call, TRBD2, was not cross checked with the DNA. The CDR3 is 17 amino acids in total, end residues counted. Germline V CDR1 and CDR2: SGHTA, FQGTGA. The CDR3 sequence is CASSRGLAGIETQYFGA.

This clonotype was observed many times. This sequence joins TRBV4-1 and TRBJ2-6, with 9 bases aligning to TRBD2. This CDR3 comprises 17 residues. Losses at the gene ends were 3 bases for V and 1 base for J; bases not matched to a gene: 4. Germline V gene lookup returns CDR1 MGHRA and CDR2 YSYEKL. CDR3 region: CASSHSLAGSGANVLTF. CDR3 DNA: TGCGCCAGCAGCCACTCTCTAGCGGGGTCTGGGGCCAACGTCCTGACTTTC.

V gene TRBV10-2 combines with J gene TRBJ2-3; possibly TRBD1 or TRBD2 for D (5 bases each). CDR1 is WSHSY and CDR2 is SAAADI in the germline V gene. The CDR3 spans 13 residues. Trimming stripped 5 bases from V and 6 bases from J, with 12 bases between. The CDR3 reads CASSRDPADTQYF. CDR3 in DNA: TGCGCCAGCAGTAGGGACCCTGCGGATACGCAGTATTTT.

The chain uses TRBV7-4 and TRBJ2-4; D might be TRBD2 (6 bases). The CDR3 sequence is 17 residues long. V was cut by 2 bases and J by 1 base, with 15 bases left in between. Germline lookup yields CDR1 SGHVT and CDR2 SQSDAQ. DNA of the CDR3: TGTGCCAGCAGCTTAATCGGGGGTGGGTTTGCCAAAAACATTCAGTACTTC. It specifies CASSLIGGGFAKNIQYF.

V usage is TRBV7-6 and J usage is TRBJ2-2; no firm D call. CDR3 length equals 13 residues. The germline gives CDR1 SGHVS, CDR2 FNYEAQ. Trimming stripped 6 bases from V and 5 bases from J, with 10 bases between. The CDR3 DNA is TGTGCCAGCAGTTCAGTTCGGACCGGGGAGCTGTTTTTT. This sequence encodes CASSSVRTGELFF.

This sequence joins TRBV7-3 and TRBJ1-2, with TRBD1 matching 7 bases. The CDR3 is made up of 14 amino acids. The germline V gene encodes CDR1 SGHTA and CDR2 FQGTGA. Trimming cost V 1 base and J 6 bases; bases outside gene matches: 5. In DNA form, the CDR3 reads TGTGCCAGCAGCTTAAAGAAGACAGGGAATGGCTACACCTTC. Residues: CASSLKKTGNGYTF.